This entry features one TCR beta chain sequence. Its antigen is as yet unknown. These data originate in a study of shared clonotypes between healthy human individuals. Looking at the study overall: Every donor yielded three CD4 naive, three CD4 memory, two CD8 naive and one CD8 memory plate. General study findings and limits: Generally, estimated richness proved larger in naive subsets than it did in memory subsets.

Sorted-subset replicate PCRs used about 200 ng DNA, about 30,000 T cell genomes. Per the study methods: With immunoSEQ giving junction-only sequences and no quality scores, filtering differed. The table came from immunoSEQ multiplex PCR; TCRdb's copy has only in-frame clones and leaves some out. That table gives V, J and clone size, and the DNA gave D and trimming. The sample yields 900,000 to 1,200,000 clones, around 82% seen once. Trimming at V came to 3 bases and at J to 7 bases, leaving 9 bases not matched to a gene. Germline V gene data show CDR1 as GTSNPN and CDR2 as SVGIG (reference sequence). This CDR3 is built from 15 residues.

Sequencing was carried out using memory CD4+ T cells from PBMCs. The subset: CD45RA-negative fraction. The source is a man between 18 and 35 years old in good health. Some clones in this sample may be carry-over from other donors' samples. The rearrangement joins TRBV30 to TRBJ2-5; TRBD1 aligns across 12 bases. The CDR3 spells CAWSVEGQGAGTQYF. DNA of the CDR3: TGTGCCTGGAGCGTAGAGGGACAGGGGGCAGGGACCCAGTACTTC.